These 21 T cell receptor beta chains share one sample of origin, sequenced in a study of shared clonotypes between healthy human individuals. Produced via immunoSEQ multiplex PCR; TCRdb's table is partial and in-frame only. The sample has about 680,000 clones, around 73% seen once. The material sequenced was memory CD4+ T cells sorted from blood. The subset: CD45RA-negative fraction. These receptors were collected from a young woman in good health.

This clone was detected a few times. This chain connects TRBV29-1 to TRBJ2-3, with 11 bases fitting TRBD2. V trimming: 4 bases; J trimming: 7 bases; junction bases outside the gene matches: 10. Germline V gene sequence: CDR1 SQVTM, CDR2 ANQGSEA. The CDR3 runs to 15 residues. CDR3: CSVGEIAGGPNTQYF. DNA of the CDR3: TGCAGCGTTGGGGAAATAGCGGGGGGGCCTAATACGCAGTATTTT.

This chain joins TRBV29-1 and TRBJ2-5; 8 bases align to TRBD1. The V gene's germline CDR1 is SQVTM and CDR2 ANQGSEA. CDR3 length: 14 amino acids. V gave up 4 bases and J gave up 5 bases; unmatched junction bases: 9. The CDR3 sequence: CSVATGGQGETQYF. CDR3 bases: TGCAGCGTTGCCACAGGGGGGCAGGGGGAGACCCAGTACTTC.

The CDR3 nucleotides are TGTGCCAGCAGTGAGGTGGGGGACAGGGGTGGTAATCAGCCCCAGCATTTT. Translation: CASSEVGDRGGNQPQHF. The chain recombines TRBV6-1 with TRBJ1-5; TRBD1 agrees at 10 bases. The CDR3 spans 17 residues. Germline V gives CDR1 MNHNS, CDR2 SASEGT. The J segment lost 4 bases and the V segment lost 3 bases, leaving 9 bases of the junction unmatched.

The chain uses TRBV18 and TRBJ1-4, with 8 bases identical to TRBD1. Per germline, CDR1 KGHSH and CDR2 LQKENI. V was pared by 3 bases and J by 8 bases, with 11 bases of the junction left unmatched. CDR3 length equals 16 residues. The CDR3 sequence is CASSPLAGRGQEKLFF. For the CDR3, the DNA is TGTGCCAGCTCACCGTTGGCAGGCAGGGGGCAAGAAAAACTGTTTTTT.

This clone has more than one count but fewer than ten. This sequence joins TRBV7-9 and TRBJ1-1; the match to TRBD1 covers 9 bases. V lost 5 bases to trimming and J lost 4 bases; unmatched junction nucleotides: 5. This CDR3 contains 14 residues. Germline assignment: CDR1 SEHNR and CDR2 FQNEAQ (reference sequence). The CDR3 loop is CASSGTGRITEAFF. The DNA of the CDR3 is TGTGCCAGCAGCGGGACAGGGCGGATCACTGAAGCTTTCTTT.

The chain employs TRBV30 and TRBJ1-6; D uncertain. This CDR3 has 13 residues. Trimming shortened V by 0 bases and J by 8 bases, and 8 bases separated the two germline ends. Germline assignment: CDR1 GTSNPN and CDR2 SVGIG (reference sequence). Written as DNA, the CDR3 is TGTGCCTGGAGTGTATTGGAAGATTCACCCCTCCACTTT. Amino acids: CAWSVLEDSPLHF.

The chain has TRBV6-6 and TRBJ1-3; D gene unclear. The CDR3 consists of 13 residues. V was cut by 6 bases and J by 3 bases, with 9 bases left in between. The germline V gene has CDR1 MNHNY and CDR2 SVGAGI (reference sequence). CDR3 sequence (DNA): TGTGCCAGCAGGGGCGACTATGGAAACACCATATATTTT. Its translation is CASRGDYGNTIYF.

The genes are TRBV10-3 and TRBJ2-3; 8 positions agree with TRBD1. CDR3 length: 15 residues. Trimming removed 7 bases from V and 2 bases from J; junction bases left unmatched: 8. Germline V gene sequence: CDR1 ENHRY, CDR2 SYGVKD. CDR3 in amino acids: CAIKRDRGSTDTQYF. The CDR3 nucleotides are TGTGCCATCAAGAGAGACAGGGGTTCCACAGATACGCAGTATTTT.

The J gene is TRBJ1-3, the V gene TRBV19; D is perhaps TRBD1 (5 bases). The V end was cut by 5 bases, the J end by 0 bases, with 11 bases between. The CDR3 sequence is 15 residues long. Germline V gene lookup returns CDR1 LNHDA and CDR2 SQIVND (reference sequence). This CDR3 is CASSQDRYSGNTIYF. Here the CDR3 DNA reads TGTGCCAGTAGTCAAGACAGATACTCTGGAAACACCATATATTTT.

The chain links TRBV19 to TRBJ2-7; the D gene is possibly TRBD1 (5 bases). The CDR3 loop spans 13 amino acids. Germline values: CDR1 LNHDA, CDR2 SQIVND (reference sequence). V was pared by 6 bases and J by 3 bases, with 12 bases between. Here the CDR3 reads CASSPGYSYEQYF. In DNA form, the CDR3 reads TGTGCCAGTAGCCCAGGGTACAGCTACGAGCAGTACTTC. Supplemented by reference TRBV19 and TRBJ2-7, the full variable domain reads DGGITQSPKYLFRKEGQNVTLSCEQNLNHDAMYWYRQDPGQGLRLIYYSQIVNDFQKGDIAEGYSVSREKKESFPLTVTSAQKNPTAFYLCASSPGYSYEQYFGPGTRLTVT.

This rearrangement joins TRBV29-1 to TRBJ2-3; 11 nucleotides line up with TRBD2. The CDR3 consists of 15 residues. Germline values: CDR1 SQVTM, CDR2 ANQGSEA. V lost 7 bases and J lost 2; bases outside the gene matches: 8. The CDR3: CSAARLAGPTDTQYF. The CDR3 DNA is TGCAGCGCCGCGAGACTAGCGGGGCCCACAGATACGCAGTATTTT.

This clone was recorded a few times. This CDR3 reads CASSLYRDTDTQYF. DNA of the CDR3: TGTGCCAGCAGCCTCTACAGGGACACAGATACGCAGTATTTT. The chain recombines TRBV7-2 with TRBJ2-3, with a tentative D call TRBD1 (6 bases). Trimming took off 5 bases at V and 2 bases at J, with 11 bases between the two ends. The germline gives CDR1 SGHTA, CDR2 FQGNSA. The CDR3 extends over 14 amino acids.

This clone has only a few counts. The chain has TRBV5-4 and TRBJ2-7; no firm D call. Germline V gene sequence: CDR1 SGHNT, CDR2 YYREEE (reference sequence). V was shortened by 0 bases and J by 0 bases, with 10 bases between the two germline ends. This CDR3 spans 15 amino acids. DNA for the CDR3: TGTGCCAGCAGCTTGGATGGCCGAAGCTCCTACGAGCAGTACTTC. Its protein product is CASSLDGRSSYEQYF.

CDR3 residues: CASSTGTSDPYEQYF. CDR3 bases: TGCGCCAGCAGCACCGGGACTAGCGACCCCTACGAGCAGTACTTC. The chain is built from TRBV5-1 and TRBJ2-7; TRBD2 matches at 10 bases. V was clipped by 4 bases and J by 2 bases; unmatched bases: 6. This CDR3 region has 15 residues. The germline V gene encodes CDR1 SGHRS and CDR2 YFSETQ.

In this sample, this clone turned up once. The chain combines TRBV7-8 with TRBJ2-1; TRBD2 is a possible D gene (5 bases). The germline CDR1 and CDR2 sequences are SGHVS and FQNEAQ. The CDR3 sequence is 11 residues long. Trimming left V 5 bases short and J 10 bases short, with 9 bases between. DNA for the CDR3: TGTGCCAGCAGCATGGCTAGCGAGCAGTTCTTC. It encodes CASSMASEQFF.

V gene TRBV6-6 combines with J gene TRBJ2-1, with a possible D match to TRBD1 (6 bases). There are 15 residues in the CDR3. V was clipped by 0 bases and J by 4 bases, with 10 bases between them. Germline CDR1 MNHNY, CDR2 SVGAGI (reference sequence). The CDR3 nucleotides are TGTGCCAGCAGTTACTCGTACAGGGATTACAATGAGCAGTTCTTC. This gives the protein CASSYSYRDYNEQFF.

The chain combines TRBV4-1 with TRBJ1-5; perhaps TRBD1 as D (5 bases). V lost 5 bases and J 7 bases, leaving 12 bases between the germline ends. This CDR3 contains 13 residues. CDR1 and CDR2 (germline): MGHRA, YSYEKL. The CDR3 nucleotides are TGCGCCAGCAGCGGCCGAGGGGAGCAGCCCCAGCATTTT. Translation: CASSGRGEQPQHF.

The chain is built from TRBV15 and TRBJ2-7; 10 positions match TRBD2. V trimming: 1 base; J trimming: 2 bases; junction bases outside the gene matches: 5. The CDR3 extends over 16 amino acids. Germline lookup yields CDR1 LNHNV and CDR2 YYDKDF (reference sequence). CDR3 residues: CATSRGASGRAYEQYF. The CDR3 nucleotides read TGTGCCACCAGCAGAGGTGCTAGCGGGAGAGCCTACGAGCAGTACTTC.

This clone appeared a few times. The V and J genes are TRBV27 and TRBJ1-2, with D possibly being TRBD1 (5 bases). The V gene lost 0 bases and the J gene lost 7 bases, with 12 bases spanning the gap. The CDR3 contains 14 residues. The germline V gene encodes CDR1 MNHEY and CDR2 SMNVEV (reference sequence). For the CDR3, the DNA is TGTGCCAGCAGTTTATCGTGGGGGGAGACTGGCTACACCTTC. It encodes CASSLSWGETGYTF.

CDR3 DNA sequence: TGTGCCAGCAGCTATCTAGCGATCTCCTACAATGAGCAGTTCTTC. Its translation is CASSYLAISYNEQFF. This chain connects TRBV7-2 to TRBJ2-1, with a weak D call TRBD2 (6 bases). Trimming stripped 4 bases from V and 0 bases from J, with 10 bases between. The CDR3 loop spans 15 amino acids. Germline V lookup: CDR1 SGHTA, CDR2 FQGNSA. The full variable domain, in which reference TRBV7-2 and TRBJ2-1 provide the parts outside the CDR3, is GAGVSQSPSNKVTEKGKDVELRCDPISGHTALYWYRQSLGQGLEFLIYFQGNSAPDKSGLPSDRFSAERTGGSVSTLTIQRTQQEDSAVYLCASSYLAISYNEQFFGPGTRLTVL.

CDR3: CASSRGQPDSSYNEQFF. The CDR3 coding sequence is TGTGCCAGCAGCAGAGGACAGCCCGATAGCTCCTACAATGAGCAGTTCTTC. The chain employs TRBV21-1 and TRBJ2-1; TRBD1 is the table's D call and was not checked against the DNA. TRBV21-1 is recorded as a pseudogene. This CDR3 region has 17 residues.